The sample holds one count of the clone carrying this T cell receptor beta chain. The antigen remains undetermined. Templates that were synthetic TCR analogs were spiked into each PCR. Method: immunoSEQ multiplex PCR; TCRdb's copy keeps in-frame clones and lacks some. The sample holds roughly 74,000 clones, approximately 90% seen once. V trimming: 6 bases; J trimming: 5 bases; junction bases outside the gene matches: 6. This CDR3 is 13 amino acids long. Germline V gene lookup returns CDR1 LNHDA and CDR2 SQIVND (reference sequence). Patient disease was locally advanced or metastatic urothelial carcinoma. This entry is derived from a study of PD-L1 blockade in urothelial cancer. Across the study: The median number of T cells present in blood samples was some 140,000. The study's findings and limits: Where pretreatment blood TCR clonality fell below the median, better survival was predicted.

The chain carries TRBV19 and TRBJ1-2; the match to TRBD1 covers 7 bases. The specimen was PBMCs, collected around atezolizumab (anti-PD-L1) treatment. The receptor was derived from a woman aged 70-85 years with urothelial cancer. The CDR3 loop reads CASRWDRSYGYTF. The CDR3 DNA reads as TGTGCCAGTAGATGGGACAGATCTTATGGCTACACCTTC.